The next 5 T cell receptor beta chains were all read from a single sample in a study of T cell changes during pregnancy in multiple sclerosis. Sequenced by immunoSEQ multiplex PCR; TCRdb stores in-frame clones only, minus some. The sample lists approximately 45,000 clones; roughly 92% were seen once. Sequenced material: CD4+ T cells from peripheral blood mononuclear cells, taken in the first trimester of pregnancy. The receptors shown here come from a female donor with multiple sclerosis, enrolled in a pregnancy study.

The chain recombines TRBV18 with TRBJ2-7; TRBD1 aligns across 7 bases. Germline V gives CDR1 KGHSH, CDR2 LQKENI. This CDR3 contains 16 residues. V lost 0 bases and J lost 5; bases outside the gene matches: 10. This chain's CDR3 is CASSPPLSTGSHEQYF. Written as DNA, the CDR3 is TGTGCCAGCTCACCACCGCTTTCGACAGGGAGCCACGAGCAGTACTTC.

The chain has TRBV27 and TRBJ2-1; D remains unclear. Germline V lookup: CDR1 MNHEY, CDR2 SMNVEV (reference sequence). CDR3 size: 16 residues. Trimming stripped 5 bases from V and 6 bases from J, with 20 bases between. CDR3 sequence reads: CASSPPRPLLSNEQFF. CDR3 in DNA: TGTGCCAGCAGTCCACCTAGACCACTTCTCTCCAATGAGCAGTTCTTC.

J is TRBJ1-1 and V is TRBV28; D possibly corresponds to TRBD1 (6 bases). Between the trimmed V and J ends, which lost 6 bases and 3 bases, there was a span of 20 bases. The CDR3 extends over 16 amino acids. Germline CDR1 MDHEN, CDR2 SYDVKM. The CDR3 region has the DNA TGTGCCAGCAGACCCTGGGGAGGGGGATTTTACACTGAAGCTTTCTTT. Translation: CASRPWGGGFYTEAFF.

The chain carries TRBV6-6 and TRBJ2-1; perhaps TRBD2 as D (6 bases). The V gene's germline CDR1 is MNHNY and CDR2 SVGAGI (reference sequence). This CDR3 region has 14 residues. Trimming pared 2 bases from V and 5 bases from J, leaving 10 bases between. The CDR3 reads CASSYGTSNNEQFF. The CDR3 DNA reads as TGTGCCAGCAGTTACGGGACTTCCAACAATGAGCAGTTCTTC.

The CDR3 region is CASTPLRDRTSGTPSGQMGEQYF. CDR3 sequence (DNA): TGTGCCAGCACACCCCTTCGGGACAGGACGAGCGGGACCCCATCGGGACAAATGGGCGAGCAGTACTTC. The V call is TRBV21-1, the J call TRBJ2-7; the tabulated D call, TRBD1, remains unverified against the DNA. TRBV21-1 is a documented pseudogene. The CDR3 consists of 23 residues.